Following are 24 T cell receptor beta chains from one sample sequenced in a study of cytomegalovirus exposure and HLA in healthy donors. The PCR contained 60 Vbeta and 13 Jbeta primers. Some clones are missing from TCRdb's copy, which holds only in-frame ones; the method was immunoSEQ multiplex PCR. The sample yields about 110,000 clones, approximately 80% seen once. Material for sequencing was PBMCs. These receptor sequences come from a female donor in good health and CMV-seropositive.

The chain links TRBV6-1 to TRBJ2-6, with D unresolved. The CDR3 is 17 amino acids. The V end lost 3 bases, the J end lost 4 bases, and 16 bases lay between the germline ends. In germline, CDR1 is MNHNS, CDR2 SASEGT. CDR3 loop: CASSERDTASGANVLTF. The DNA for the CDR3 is TGTGCCAGCAGTGAGCGAGACACAGCATCCGGGGCCAACGTCCTGACTTTC.

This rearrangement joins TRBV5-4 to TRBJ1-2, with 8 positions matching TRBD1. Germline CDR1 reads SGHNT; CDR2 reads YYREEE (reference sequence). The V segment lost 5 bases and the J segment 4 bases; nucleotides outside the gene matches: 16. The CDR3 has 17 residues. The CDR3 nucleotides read TGTGCCAGCAGTCCTATGCGCGGGACAGGTACGGCCTATGGCTACACCTTC. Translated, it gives CASSPMRGTGTAYGYTF.

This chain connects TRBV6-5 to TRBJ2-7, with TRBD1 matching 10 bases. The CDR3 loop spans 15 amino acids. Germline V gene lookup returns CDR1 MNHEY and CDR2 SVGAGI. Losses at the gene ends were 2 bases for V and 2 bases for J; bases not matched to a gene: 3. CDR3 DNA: TGTGCCAGCAGTTACATCGGACAGGGGGCCTACGAGCAGTACTTC. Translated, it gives CASSYIGQGAYEQYF.

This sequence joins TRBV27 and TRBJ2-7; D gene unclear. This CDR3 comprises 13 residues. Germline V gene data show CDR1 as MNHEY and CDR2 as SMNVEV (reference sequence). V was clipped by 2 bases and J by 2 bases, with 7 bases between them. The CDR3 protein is CASSLNKAYEQYF. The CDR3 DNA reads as TGTGCCAGCAGTTTAAACAAAGCCTACGAGCAGTACTTC.

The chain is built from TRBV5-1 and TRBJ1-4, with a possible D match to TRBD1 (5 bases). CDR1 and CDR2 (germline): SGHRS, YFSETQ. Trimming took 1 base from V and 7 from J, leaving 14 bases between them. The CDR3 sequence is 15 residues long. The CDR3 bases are TGCGCCAGCAGCTTGAATCCTCGCCAGGGTGAAAAACTGTTTTTT. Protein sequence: CASSLNPRQGEKLFF.

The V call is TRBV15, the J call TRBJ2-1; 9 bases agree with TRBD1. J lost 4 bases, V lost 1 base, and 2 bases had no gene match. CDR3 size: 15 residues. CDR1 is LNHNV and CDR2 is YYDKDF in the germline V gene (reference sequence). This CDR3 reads CATSRVQGAYNEQFF. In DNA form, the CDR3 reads TGTGCCACCAGCAGAGTACAGGGGGCTTACAATGAGCAGTTCTTC.

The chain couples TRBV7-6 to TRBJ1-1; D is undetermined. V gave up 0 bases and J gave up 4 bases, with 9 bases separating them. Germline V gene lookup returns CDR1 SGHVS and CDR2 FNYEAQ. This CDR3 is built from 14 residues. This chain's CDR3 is CASSLAGESTEAFF. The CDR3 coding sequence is TGTGCCAGCAGCTTAGCCGGGGAGAGCACTGAAGCTTTCTTT.

Here the CDR3 reads CASSYSPGQGYNEQFF. CDR3 in DNA: TGTGCCAGCAGTTACTCCCCGGGACAGGGGTACAATGAGCAGTTCTTC. The chain combines TRBV6-5 with TRBJ2-1; 10 positions agree with TRBD1. V dropped 0 bases and J dropped 4; count of bases not matched to a gene: 3. The CDR3 is made up of 16 amino acids. Per the germline V gene, CDR1 is MNHEY and CDR2 is SVGAGI.

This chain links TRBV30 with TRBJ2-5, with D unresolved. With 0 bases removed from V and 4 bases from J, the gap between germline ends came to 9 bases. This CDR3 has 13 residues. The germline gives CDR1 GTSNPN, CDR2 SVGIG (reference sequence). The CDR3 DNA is TGTGCCTGGAGTGTAAACTACCGAGAGACCCAGTACTTC. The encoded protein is CAWSVNYRETQYF.

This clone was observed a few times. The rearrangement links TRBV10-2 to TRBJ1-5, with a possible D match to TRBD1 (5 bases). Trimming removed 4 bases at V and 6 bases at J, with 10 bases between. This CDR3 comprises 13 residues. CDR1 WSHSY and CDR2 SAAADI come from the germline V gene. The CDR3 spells CASSADRAQPQHF. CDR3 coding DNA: TGCGCCAGCAGTGCCGACAGAGCTCAGCCCCAGCATTTT.

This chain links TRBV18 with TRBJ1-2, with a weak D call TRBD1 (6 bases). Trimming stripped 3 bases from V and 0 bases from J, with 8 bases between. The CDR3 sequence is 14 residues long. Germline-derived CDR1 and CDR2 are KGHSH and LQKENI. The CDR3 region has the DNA TGTGCCAGCTCACCTCAGGGGTCTAACTATGGCTACACCTTC. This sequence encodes CASSPQGSNYGYTF.

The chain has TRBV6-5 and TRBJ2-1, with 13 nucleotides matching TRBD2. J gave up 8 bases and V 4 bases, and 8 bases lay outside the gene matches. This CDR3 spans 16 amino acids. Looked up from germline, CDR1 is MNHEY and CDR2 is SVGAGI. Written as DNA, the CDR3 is TGTGCCAGCAGTTTAACTAGCGGGAGGGCGTCCTATGAGCAGTTCTTC. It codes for CASSLTSGRASYEQFF.

The CDR3 loop reads CASSDPRGANEQFF. The CDR3 DNA reads as TGTGCCAGCAGTGATCCACGGGGAGCTAATGAGCAGTTCTTC. The V gene is TRBV2, the J gene TRBJ2-1; tentative D call: TRBD2 (5 bases). Trimming stripped 3 bases from V and 7 bases from J, with 13 bases between. This CDR3 is 14 amino acids long. Germline CDR1 is SNHLY and CDR2 is FYNNEI.

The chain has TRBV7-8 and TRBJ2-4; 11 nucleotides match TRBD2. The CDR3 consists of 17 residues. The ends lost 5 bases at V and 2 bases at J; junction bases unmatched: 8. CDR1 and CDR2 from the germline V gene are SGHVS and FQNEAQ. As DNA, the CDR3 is TGTGCCAGCAGCCCCGGGCCTAGCGGGGGGTCCAAAAACATTCAGTACTTC. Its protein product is CASSPGPSGGSKNIQYF.

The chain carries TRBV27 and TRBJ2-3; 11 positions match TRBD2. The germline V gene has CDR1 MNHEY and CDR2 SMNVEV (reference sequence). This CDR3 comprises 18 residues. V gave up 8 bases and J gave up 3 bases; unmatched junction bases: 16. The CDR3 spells CASWELAGARHRTDTQYF. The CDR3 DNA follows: TGTGCCAGCTGGGAACTAGCGGGAGCCCGGCACAGGACAGATACGCAGTATTTT.

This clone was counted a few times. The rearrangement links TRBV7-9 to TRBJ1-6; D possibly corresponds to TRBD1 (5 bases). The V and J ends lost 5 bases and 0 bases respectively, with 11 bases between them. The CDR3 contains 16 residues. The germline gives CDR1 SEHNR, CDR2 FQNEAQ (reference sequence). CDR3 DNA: TGTGCCAGCAGCAGACAGTTTAGCTCCTATAATTCACCCCTCCACTTT. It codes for CASSRQFSSYNSPLHF.

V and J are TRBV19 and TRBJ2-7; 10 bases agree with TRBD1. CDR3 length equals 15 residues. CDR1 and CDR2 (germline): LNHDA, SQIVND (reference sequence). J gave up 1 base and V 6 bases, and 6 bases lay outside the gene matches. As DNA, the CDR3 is TGTGCCAGTAGCATGGGACAGGGGAGGTCCTACGAGCAGTACTTC. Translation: CASSMGQGRSYEQYF.

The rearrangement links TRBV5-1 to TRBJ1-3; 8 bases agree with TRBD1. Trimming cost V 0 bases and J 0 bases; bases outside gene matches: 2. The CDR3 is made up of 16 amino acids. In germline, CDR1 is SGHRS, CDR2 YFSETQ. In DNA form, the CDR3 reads TGCGCCAGCAGCTTGGGGACAGGGACCTCTGGAAACACCATATATTTT. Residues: CASSLGTGTSGNTIYF.

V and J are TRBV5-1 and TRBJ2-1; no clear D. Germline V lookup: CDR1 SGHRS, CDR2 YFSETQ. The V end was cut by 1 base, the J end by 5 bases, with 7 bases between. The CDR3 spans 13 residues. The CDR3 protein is CASSLPRNNEQFF. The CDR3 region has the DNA TGCGCCAGCAGCTTGCCCCGTAACAATGAGCAGTTCTTC.

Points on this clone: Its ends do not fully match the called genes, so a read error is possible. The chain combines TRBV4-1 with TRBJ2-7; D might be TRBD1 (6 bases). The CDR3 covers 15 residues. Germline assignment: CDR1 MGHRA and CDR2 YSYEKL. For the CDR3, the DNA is TGCGCCAGCAGCCAAGATCCGCAGATAACGACAGGACCGCCCTTC. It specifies CASSQDPQITTGPPF.

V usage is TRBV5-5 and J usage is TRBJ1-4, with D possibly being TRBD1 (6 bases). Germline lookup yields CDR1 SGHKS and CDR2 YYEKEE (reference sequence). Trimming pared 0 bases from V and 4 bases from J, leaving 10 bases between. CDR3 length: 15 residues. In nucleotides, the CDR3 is TGTGCCAGCAGCTTGGGGGACATTATTAATGAAAAACTGTTTTTT. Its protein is CASSLGDIINEKLFF.

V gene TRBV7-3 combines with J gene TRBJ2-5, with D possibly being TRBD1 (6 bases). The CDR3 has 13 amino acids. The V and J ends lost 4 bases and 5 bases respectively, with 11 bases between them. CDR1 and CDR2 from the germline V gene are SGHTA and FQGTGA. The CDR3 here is CASSSGQGETQYF. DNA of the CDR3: TGTGCCAGCAGCTCCGGTCAGGGGGAGACCCAGTACTTC.

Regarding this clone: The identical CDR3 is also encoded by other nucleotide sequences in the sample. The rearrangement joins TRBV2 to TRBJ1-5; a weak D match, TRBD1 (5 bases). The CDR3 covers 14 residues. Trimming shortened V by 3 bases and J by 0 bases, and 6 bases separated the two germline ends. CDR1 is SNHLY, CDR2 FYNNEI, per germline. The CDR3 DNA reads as TGTGCCAGCAGTGACCAGGGTAGCAATCAGCCCCAGCATTTT. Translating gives CASSDQGSNQPQHF. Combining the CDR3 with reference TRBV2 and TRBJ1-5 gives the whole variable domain EPEVTQTPSHQVTQMGQEVILRCVPISNHLYFYWYRQILGQKVEFLVSFYNNEISEKSEIFDDQFSVERPDGSNFTLKIRSTKLEDSAMYFCASSDQGSNQPQHFGDGTRLSIL.

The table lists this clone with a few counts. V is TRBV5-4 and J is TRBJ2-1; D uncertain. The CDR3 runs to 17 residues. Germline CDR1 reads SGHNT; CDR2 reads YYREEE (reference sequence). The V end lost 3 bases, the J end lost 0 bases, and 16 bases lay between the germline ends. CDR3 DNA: TGTGCCAGCAGCTCCGCACCCCCAGGTTTCTCCTACAATGAGCAGTTCTTC. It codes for CASSSAPPGFSYNEQFF.